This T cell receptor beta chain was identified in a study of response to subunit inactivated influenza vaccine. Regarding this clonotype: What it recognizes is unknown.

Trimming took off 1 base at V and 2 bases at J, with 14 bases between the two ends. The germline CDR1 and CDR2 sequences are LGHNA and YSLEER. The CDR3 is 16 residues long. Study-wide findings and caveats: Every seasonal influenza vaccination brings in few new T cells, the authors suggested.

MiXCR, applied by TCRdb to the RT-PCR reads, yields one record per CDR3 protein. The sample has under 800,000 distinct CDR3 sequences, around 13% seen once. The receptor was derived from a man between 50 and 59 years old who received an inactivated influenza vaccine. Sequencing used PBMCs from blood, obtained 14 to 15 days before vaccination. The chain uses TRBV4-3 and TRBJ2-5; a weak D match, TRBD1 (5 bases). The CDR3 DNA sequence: TGCGCCAGCAGCCAAGGCTCCGGACAATTACAAGAGACCCAGTACTTC. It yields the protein CASSQGSGQLQETQYF.